This TCR beta chain was recorded in a study of blood T cell repertoires in COVID-19. On the study more broadly: Donors in the United States, Italy and Spain gave samples during acute or convalescent COVID-19.

The ends lost 1 base at V and 4 bases at J; junction bases unmatched: 3. The CDR3 covers 15 residues. Germline CDR1 LGHNA, CDR2 YSLEER. Original processing methods: Researchers report that nucleated cell counts were estimated from reference gene primer amplification. Clones were sequenced by immunoSEQ multiplex PCR, and TCRdb holds only the in-frame ones, with some missing. The V and J calls and clone size were taken over from that table, and D and trimming were inferred from the DNA. The sample lists hundreds of thousands of clones, approximately 90% occurring once. Sequences were obtained from PBMCs or T cells enriched from blood (not recorded which). The sequence was collected from a woman under 40 with acute COVID-19. The V and J genes are TRBV4-3 and TRBJ2-5; 10 nucleotides align to TRBD1. For the CDR3, the DNA is TGCGCCAGCAGCCAAGTTAGGACAGGGGGAGAGACCCAGTACTTC. Its protein product is CASSQVRTGGETQYF.